This TCR beta chain is drawn from a study of T cell changes during pregnancy in multiple sclerosis. Assay: immunoSEQ multiplex PCR; the TCRdb copy retains only in-frame clones and omits some. In the table there are 75,000 to 95,000 clones, roughly 90% of which are singletons. The germline CDR1 and CDR2 sequences are MGHRA and YSYEKL. V was shortened by 0 bases and J by 5 bases, with 8 bases between the two germline ends. CDR3 length equals 15 residues. This clone was observed a handful of times. The sequencing used peripheral blood, collected in the first trimester of pregnancy. The receptor was isolated from a female donor in good health, enrolled as a control in a pregnancy study. This sequence joins TRBV4-1 and TRBJ1-6, with D possibly TRBD1 on 5 matching bases. The CDR3 spells CASSQDRGNNSPLHF. In DNA form, the CDR3 reads TGCGCCAGCAGCCAAGATAGGGGAAATAATTCACCCCTCCACTTT.